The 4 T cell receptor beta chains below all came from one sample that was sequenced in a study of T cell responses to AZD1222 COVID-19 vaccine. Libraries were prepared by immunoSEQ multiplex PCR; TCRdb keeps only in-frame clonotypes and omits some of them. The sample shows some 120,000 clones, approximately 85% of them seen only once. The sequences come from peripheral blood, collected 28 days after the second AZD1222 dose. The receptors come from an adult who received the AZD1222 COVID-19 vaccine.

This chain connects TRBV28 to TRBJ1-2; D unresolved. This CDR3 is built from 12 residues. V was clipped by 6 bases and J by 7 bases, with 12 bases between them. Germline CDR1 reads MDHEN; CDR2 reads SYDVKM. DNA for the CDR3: TGTGCCAGCAGCCCTCAGGAAAGTGGCTACACCTTC. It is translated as CASSPQESGYTF.

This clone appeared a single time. CDR3 residues: CASASEVRDQPQHF. CDR3 in DNA: TGTGCCAGCGCAAGTGAGGTCAGAGATCAGCCCCAGCATTTT. The chain carries TRBV18 and TRBJ1-5; D gene unclear. The ends were cut back, 8 bases at V and 5 bases at J, with 16 bases in the middle. The CDR3 runs to 14 residues. CDR1 is KGHSH, CDR2 LQKENI, per germline.

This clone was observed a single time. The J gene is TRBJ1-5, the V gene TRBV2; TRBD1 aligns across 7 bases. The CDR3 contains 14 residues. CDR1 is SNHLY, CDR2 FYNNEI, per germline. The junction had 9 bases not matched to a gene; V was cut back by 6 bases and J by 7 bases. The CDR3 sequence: CASRRTGAMQPQHF. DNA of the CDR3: TGTGCCAGCAGGAGGACAGGTGCAATGCAGCCCCAGCATTTT.

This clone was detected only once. The CDR3, as DNA: TGTGCCAGCAGTCGCAAGGCCAGCTCCTACAATGAGCAGTTCTTC. This gives the protein CASSRKASSYNEQFF. The chain combines TRBV6-4 with TRBJ2-1, with no clear D. The CDR3 runs to 15 residues. The V gene's germline CDR1 is MRHNA and CDR2 SNTAGT. The V and J ends lost 5 bases and 0 bases respectively, with 11 bases between them.